The 14 T cell receptor beta chains below come from one sample, sequenced in a study of glioma-infiltrating T cells. Using RNA template, CDR3s of TCR alpha and beta were amplified with iRepertoire arm-PCR. TCRdb re-called the multiplex PCR reads with MiXCR, one entry per CDR3 protein. The sample carries 100,000 to 150,000 distinct CDR3 sequences, roughly 24% recorded once. The sample taken for sequencing was glioma tissue, nonneoplastic brain tissue, or PBMCs (not recorded which). The receptors here all came from a human donor with low-grade glioma or glioblastoma, undergoing nonglioma brain surgery, or in good health (not recorded which).

This clonotype came up many times. This chain links TRBV7-3 with TRBJ1-1, with D perhaps TRBD1 (6 bases). Looked up from germline, CDR1 is SGHTA and CDR2 is FQGTGA. The CDR3 runs 14 residues. Deletions cut 5 bases from V and 4 bases from J, with 14 bases between. CDR3 nucleotide sequence: TGTGCCAGCAGCCTACAACGGGGGGCCACTGAAGCTTTCTTT. This codes for CASSLQRGATEAFF.

On this clonotype: Relative to the germline gene, one junction end is altered; a read error may explain this. V is TRBV2 and J is TRBJ1-5; D is ambiguous. Germline CDR1 SNHLY, CDR2 FYNNEI. The CDR3 runs to 15 residues. CDR3 sequence (DNA): TGTGCCAGCAGCACCGGCCCATGTATTAATCAGCCCCGGCATTTT. Its translation is CASSTGPCINQPRHF.

Of note for this clonotype: With a much larger clone just one base away, this may be a read error. The J gene is TRBJ2-7, the V gene TRBV18; D is unclear. CDR3 size: 13 residues. Germline V gene lookup returns CDR1 KGHSH and CDR2 LQKENI. The chain's CDR3 is CASSPSQTYEHYF. CDR3 sequence (DNA): TGTGCCAGCTCACCGTCCCAAACCTACGAGCATTACTTC.

A word on this clonotype: Just one base apart from a much larger clone, this may be a read error. The V call is TRBV3-1, the J call TRBJ2-5; D assignment may be TRBD1 or TRBD2 (6 bases each). Germline V gene lookup returns CDR1 LGHDT and CDR2 YNNKEL (reference sequence). Deletions cut 2 bases from V and 2 bases from J, with 15 bases between. The CDR3 covers 16 residues. CDR3 nucleotides: TGTGCCAGCAGCCAATCATCGGGGGCCATACAAGAGACCCAGTACTTC. As protein: CASSQSSGAIQETQYF.

With respect to this clonotype: This may arise from a read error, as a much more abundant clone is one base away. This chain uses TRBV29-1 with TRBJ2-7; tentative D call: TRBD1 (6 bases). Germline-derived CDR1 and CDR2 are SQVTM and ANQGSEA. The CDR3 contains 13 residues. The chain's CDR3 is CSAAGAPIDEQHF. CDR3 nucleotides: TGCAGCGCGGCAGGGGCCCCTATCGACGAGCAGCACTTC.

This clonotype was counted many times. This chain joins TRBV6-6 and TRBJ2-6, with 8 bases aligning to TRBD1. The CDR3 contains 18 residues. Trimming cost V 2 bases and J 0 bases; bases outside gene matches: 6. Germline-derived CDR1 and CDR2 are MNHNY and SVGAGI (reference sequence). The CDR3 is CASSYGQGVSSGANVLTF. CDR3 sequence (DNA): TGTGCCAGCAGTTACGGACAGGGAGTTAGCTCTGGGGCCAACGTCCTGACTTTC.

Turning to this clonotype: A read error may be the cause here, since a much bigger clone is one base away. V and J are TRBV4-1 and TRBJ1-5; no reliable D call. The CDR3 loop spans 13 amino acids. From germline, CDR1 is MGHRA and CDR2 YSYEKL. V was clipped by 7 bases and J by 5 bases, with 12 bases between them. This chain's CDR3 is CASNAGPHQPQHF. In DNA, the CDR3 is TGCGCCAGCAACGCCGGACCGCATCAGCCCCAGCATTTT.

Ten or more counts support this clonotype. V usage is TRBV14 and J usage is TRBJ2-3, with TRBD1 as a possible D gene (7 bases). The CDR3 totals 16 residues. Trimming stripped 3 bases from V and 3 bases from J, with 16 bases between. Germline CDR1 reads SGHDN; CDR2 reads FVKESK. This CDR3 is CASSQDRGTETDTQYF. The DNA of the CDR3 is TGTGCCAGCAGCCAGGACCGGGGGACAGAAACAGATACGCAGTATTTT.

This clonotype was recorded many times. The chain joins TRBV7-2 to TRBJ2-3, with 14 bases fitting TRBD2. In germline, CDR1 is SGHTA, CDR2 FQGNSA. The V gene end was trimmed by 0 bases and the J gene end by 5 bases; junction bases not matched to a gene: 4. This CDR3 contains 17 residues. CDR3 amino acids: CASSLAGTSGSLDTQYF. The CDR3, as DNA: TGTGCCAGCAGCTTAGCGGGGACTAGCGGGAGTCTAGATACGCAGTATTTT.

With respect to this clonotype: This CDR3 fails to terminate in the conserved phenylalanine or tryptophan, so it likely reflects a read error. The V and J genes are TRBV3-1 and TRBJ2-7, with TRBD2 identical over 12 bases. Unmatched junction bases numbered 4, after V lost 4 bases and J lost 6 bases. This CDR3 contains 14 residues. The germline gives CDR1 LGHDT, CDR2 YNNKEL (reference sequence). Written as DNA, the CDR3 is TGTGCCAGCAGCCCCGGGACTAGCGGGTTCGAGCAGTACCTC. This encodes CASSPGTSGFEQYL.

With regard to this clonotype: A much bigger clone sits one base away, suggesting this may be a read error. This sequence joins TRBV7-2 and TRBJ1-3; unclear D gene. The CDR3 sequence is 15 residues long. In germline, CDR1 is SGHTA, CDR2 FQGNSA. The CDR3 DNA follows: TGTGCCAGCAGCTTAGGATTTGGTTCTGGAGACACCATATATTTT. It is translated as CASSLGFGSGDTIYF.

This clonotype was seen a few times. The chain carries TRBV4-3 and TRBJ1-2; D call uncertain. CDR1 and CDR2 (germline): LGHNA, YSLEER. The CDR3 extends over 14 amino acids. V was cut by 0 bases and J by 4 bases, with 9 bases left in between. CDR3 in DNA: TGCGCCAGCAGCCAAGATTGGGGAAGCTATGGCTACACCTTC. This gives the protein CASSQDWGSYGYTF.

This clonotype was recorded many times. The chain has TRBV25-1 and TRBJ2-3, with 11 bases aligning to TRBD2. Germline V lookup: CDR1 MGHDK, CDR2 SYGVNS. V lost 1 base, J lost 3 bases, and 6 bases stayed unmatched. This CDR3 contains 17 residues. CDR3 protein: CASSELKGTSGTDTQYF. In DNA form, the CDR3 reads TGTGCCAGCAGTGAATTAAAAGGGACTAGCGGAACAGATACGCAGTATTTT.

In regard to this clonotype: One end of the junction is discordant with germline, which a read error may explain. This chain links TRBV27 with TRBJ2-3; D may be TRBD1 (6 bases). This CDR3 has 11 amino acids. CDR1 and CDR2 from the germline V gene are MNHEY and SMNVEV (reference sequence). The CDR3 region is CAAQGSDTQYF. The CDR3 bases are TGTGCCGCCCAGGGGTCAGATACGCAGTATTTC.